The 10 T cell receptor beta chains below come from one sample, sequenced in a study of response to subunit inactivated influenza vaccine. In TCRdb, the RT-PCR reads were re-called with MiXCR into one record per CDR3 protein. The table shows approximately 170,000 distinct CDR3 sequences, with about an eighth occurring only once. The same data also contributed to another study, on T cells expressing NK-cell markers. That report notes: 5'RACE template switching built TCR beta cDNA with unique molecular identifiers.

The sample here was CD8+ T cells sorted from PBMCs, taken 11 to 12 days after vaccination. These receptors were obtained from a middle-aged man who received an inactivated influenza vaccine.

This clonotype has only a few counts. The chain is built from TRBV24-1 and TRBJ2-1; 7 nucleotides align to TRBD1. V lost 4 bases to trimming and J lost 7 bases; unmatched junction nucleotides: 6. Germline V CDR1 and CDR2: KGHDR, SFDVKD. The CDR3 runs 14 residues. The CDR3 loop is CATSDPMTGNEQFF. DNA of the CDR3: TGTGCCACCAGTGACCCCATGACAGGGAATGAGCAGTTCTTC.

A few counts support this clonotype. V usage is TRBV29-1 and J usage is TRBJ2-3; D is possibly TRBD1 (5 bases). V was trimmed by 3 bases and J by 3 bases, leaving 16 bases between them. The CDR3 extends over 15 amino acids. Germline values: CDR1 SQVTM, CDR2 ANQGSEA. DNA for the CDR3: TGCAGCGTTGATCCAGACAGTGCCAGGACAGATACGCAGTATTTT. Protein sequence: CSVDPDSARTDTQYF.

The rearrangement links TRBV5-1 to TRBJ1-1; the match to TRBD1 covers 9 bases. With V trimmed by 0 bases and J by 0 bases, 6 bases remained unmatched. The CDR3 is 17 residues long. Germline V gene sequence: CDR1 SGHRS, CDR2 YFSETQ. CDR3 coding DNA: TGCGCCAGCAGCTTGGACACACAGGGGGCGATGAACACTGAAGCTTTCTTT. As protein: CASSLDTQGAMNTEAFF. The whole variable domain, remainder taken from reference TRBV5-1 and TRBJ1-1, is KAGVTQTPRYLIKTRGQQVTLSCSPISGHRSVSWYQQTPGQGLQFLFEYFSETQRNKGNFPGRFSGRQFSNSRSEMNVSTLELGDSALYLCASSLDTQGAMNTEAFFGQGTRLTVV.

This chain uses TRBV6-1 with TRBJ2-1; 10 bases line up with TRBD2. This CDR3 comprises 15 residues. CDR1 MNHNS and CDR2 SASEGT come from the germline V gene. J gave up 7 bases and V 6 bases, and 9 bases lay outside the gene matches. Here the CDR3 DNA reads TGTGCCAGCAGCCTAGCGGGGGCTCACCGGAATGAGCAGTTCTTC. Translated: CASSLAGAHRNEQFF.

This clonotype has ten or more counts. The chain has TRBV10-2 and TRBJ2-7, with D perhaps matching TRBD1 (6 bases). V gave up 5 bases and J gave up 1 base, with 18 bases separating them. Germline CDR1 and CDR2: WSHSY and SAAADI. The CDR3 is 16 amino acids. The CDR3 coding sequence is TGCGCCAGCAGTTCTGGACAGAGCCAAGTATCCTACGAGCAGTACTTC. It specifies CASSSGQSQVSYEQYF.

On this clonotype: This clone may be a read error of a much larger clone one base away. It is likely a read error, because the conserved phenylalanine at the end of the CDR3 is missing. V and J are TRBV5-5 and TRBJ1-1; possible D gene TRBD1, 5 bases. The germline V and J ends were trimmed by 4 bases and 2 bases, with 12 bases remaining between them. Germline CDR1 reads SGHKS; CDR2 reads YYEKEE (reference sequence). The CDR3 is 14 amino acids. The CDR3 protein is CASSRTGGNTEAFL. CDR3 in DNA: TGTGCCAGCAGCCGTACGGGGGGTAACACTGAAGCTTTCCTT.

The CDR3 coding sequence is TGTGCCAGCAGCCCATCCACGGGGGCTTATAGCAATCAGCCCCAGCATTTT. It codes for CASSPSTGAYSNQPQHF. The chain uses TRBV7-6 and TRBJ1-5; D is possibly TRBD1 (6 bases). Trimming took 5 bases from V and 0 from J, leaving 17 bases between them. This CDR3 has 17 residues. Germline CDR1 reads SGHVS; CDR2 reads FNYEAQ.

The V and J genes are TRBV2 and TRBJ1-1; D unclear. The ends were cut back, 7 bases at V and 7 bases at J, with 10 bases in the middle. CDR3 size: 11 residues. The germline V gene encodes CDR1 SNHLY and CDR2 FYNNEI. The CDR3 is CASINNLEAFF. The CDR3 coding sequence is TGTGCCAGCATTAATAATCTTGAAGCTTTCTTT.

This clonotype was counted only a few times. This chain links TRBV13 with TRBJ2-3; 8 bases map to TRBD1. CDR3 size: 16 residues. CDR1 is PRHDT, CDR2 FYEKMQ, per germline (reference sequence). The J segment lost 1 base and the V segment lost 5 bases, leaving 8 bases of the junction unmatched. CDR3 sequence: CASSKATGVRTDTQYF. The CDR3 DNA sequence: TGTGCCAGCAGCAAGGCGACAGGGGTGCGCACAGATACGCAGTATTTT. Together with reference TRBV13 and TRBJ2-3, the CDR3 gives the full variable domain: AAGVIQSPRHLIKEKRETATLKCYPIPRHDTVYWYQQGPGQDPQFLISFYEKMQSDKGSIPDRFSAQQFSDYHSELNMSSLELGDSALYFCASSKATGVRTDTQYFGPGTRLTVL.

The chain joins TRBV4-3 to TRBJ1-2; D gene uncertain. Germline CDR1 is LGHNA and CDR2 is YSLEER. V shed 1 base and J shed 6 bases, with 12 bases lying between them. This CDR3 contains 14 residues. This chain's CDR3 is CASSQAGRENGYTF. The CDR3 DNA follows: TGCGCCAGCAGCCAAGCTGGCAGAGAAAATGGCTACACCTTC.